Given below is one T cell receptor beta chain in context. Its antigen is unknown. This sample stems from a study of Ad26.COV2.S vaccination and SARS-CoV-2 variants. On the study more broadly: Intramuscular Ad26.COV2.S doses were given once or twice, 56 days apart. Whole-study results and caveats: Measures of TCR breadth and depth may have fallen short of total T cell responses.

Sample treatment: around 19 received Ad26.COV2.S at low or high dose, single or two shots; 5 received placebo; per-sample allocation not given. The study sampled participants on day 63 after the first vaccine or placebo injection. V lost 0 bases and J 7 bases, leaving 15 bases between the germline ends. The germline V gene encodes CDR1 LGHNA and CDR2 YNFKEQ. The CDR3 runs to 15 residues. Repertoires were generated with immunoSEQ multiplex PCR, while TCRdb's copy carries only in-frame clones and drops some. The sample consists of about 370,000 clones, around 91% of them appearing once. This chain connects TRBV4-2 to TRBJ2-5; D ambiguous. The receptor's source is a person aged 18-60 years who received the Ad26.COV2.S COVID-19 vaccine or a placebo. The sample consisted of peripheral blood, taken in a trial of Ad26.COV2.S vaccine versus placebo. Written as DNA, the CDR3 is TGTGCCAGCAGCCAAGACCGGGCCCCTAAGGGGACCCAGTACTTC. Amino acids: CASSQDRAPKGTQYF.